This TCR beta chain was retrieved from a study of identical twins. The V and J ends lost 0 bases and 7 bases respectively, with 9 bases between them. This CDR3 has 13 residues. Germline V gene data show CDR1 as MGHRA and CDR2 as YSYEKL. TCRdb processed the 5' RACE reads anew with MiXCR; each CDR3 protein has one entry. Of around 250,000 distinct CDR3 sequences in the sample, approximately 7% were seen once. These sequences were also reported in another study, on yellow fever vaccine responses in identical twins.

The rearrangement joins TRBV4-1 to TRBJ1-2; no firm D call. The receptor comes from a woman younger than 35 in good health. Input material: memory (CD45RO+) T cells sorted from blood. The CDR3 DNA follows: TGCGCCAGCAGCCAAGACTGGGGTACTGGCTACACCTTC. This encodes CASSQDWGTGYTF.